A single sample gave rise to the 11 T cell receptor beta chains below, sequenced in a study of human T cells and chemical hapten exposure. Each CDR3 protein is one row after TCRdb ran MiXCR on the RACE reads. The sample has 35,000 to 45,000 distinct CDR3 sequences, approximately 10% seen once; the top ten hold 11% to 15%. Time point noted: patch test 2, 6 weeks after DPC sensitization. Regarding treatment: therapeutic diphenylcyclopropenone sensitization with weekly scalp DPC. The starting material, unfractionated whole blood, was used for total RNA extraction. The sample here was whole blood, taken in connection with sensitization to the hapten diphenylcyclopropenone (DPC). All receptors come from a woman aged 25 to 39 with alopecia areata. Some clones in this sample may be carry-over from other donors' samples.

This clonotype was counted a few times. The V and J genes are TRBV12-3 or TRBV12-4 and TRBJ2-5, with 9 positions matching TRBD1. The CDR3 length is 14 residues. With V trimmed by 5 bases and J by 2 bases, 3 bases remained unmatched. The CDR3 region is CASSRQGGQETQYF. In nucleotides, the CDR3 is TGTGCCAGCAGTAGACAGGGGGGTCAAGAGACCCAGTACTTC.

This clonotype has a count of ten or more. The chain has TRBV28 and TRBJ1-6; 9 nucleotides agree with TRBD1. The germline V gene has CDR1 MDHEN and CDR2 SYDVKM. V lost 5 bases and J lost 14; bases outside the gene matches: 10. The CDR3 totals 14 residues. The CDR3 is CASSRAGTGPTLHF. As DNA, the CDR3 is TGTGCCAGCAGTCGGGCCGGGACAGGGCCTACCCTCCACTTT. Looking up the rest from reference TRBV28 and TRBJ1-6 gives the full variable domain: DVKVTQSSRYLVKRTGEKVFLECVQDMDHENMFWYRQDPGLGLRLIYFSYDVKMKEKGDIPEGYSVSREKKERFSLILESASTNQTSMYLCASSRAGTGPTLHFGNGTRLTVT.

The rearrangement uses TRBV6-1 and TRBJ2-7, with 7 bases fitting TRBD1. The junction had 13 bases not matched to a gene; V was cut back by 6 bases and J by 5 bases. Per germline, CDR1 MNHNS and CDR2 SASEGT. The CDR3 runs 15 residues. As DNA, the CDR3 is TGTGCCAGCAGAGAATTGACAGGGAATCTTCACGAGCAGTACTTC. This sequence encodes CASRELTGNLHEQYF.

CDR3 nucleotides: TGTGCCAGTAGTATATGGGCTGGGGCCAACGTCCTGACTTTC. Translated: CASSIWAGANVLTF. The chain uses TRBV19 and TRBJ2-6; the D is unclear. This CDR3 comprises 14 residues. Germline V gene sequence: CDR1 LNHDA, CDR2 SQIVND (reference sequence). V shed 2 bases and J shed 2 bases, with 4 bases lying between them.

This clonotype was detected only a few times. V is TRBV29-1 and J is TRBJ2-7; the D gene is possibly TRBD1 (6 bases). The V and J ends lost 6 bases and 1 base respectively, with 7 bases between them. This CDR3 is 11 amino acids long. From germline, CDR1 is SQVTM and CDR2 ANQGSEA. CDR3 in DNA: TGCAGCGTCACAGGGTCCTACGAGCAGTACTTC. Protein product: CSVTGSYEQYF.

A few counts support this clonotype. This rearrangement joins TRBV12-3 or TRBV12-4 to TRBJ2-1; D unresolved. V dropped 3 bases and J dropped 5 bases, with 2 bases sitting between them. The CDR3 has 11 residues. CDR3 sequence reads: CASSFNNEQFF. The CDR3 DNA reads as TGTGCCAGCAGTTTCAACAATGAGCAGTTCTTC.

The V gene is TRBV27, the J gene TRBJ2-7; D may be TRBD1 (5 bases). Germline loops: CDR1 MNHEY, CDR2 SMNVEV (reference sequence). V lost 3 bases and J 0 bases, leaving 9 bases between the germline ends. This CDR3 comprises 14 residues. CDR3 nucleotide sequence: TGTGCCAGCAGTTTGCAGGGCAGCTCCTACGAGCAGTACTTC. Encoded protein: CASSLQGSSYEQYF.

Many counts were recorded for this clonotype. The genes are TRBV5-1 and TRBJ2-5; the D call may be TRBD1 or TRBD2 (6 bases each). The CDR3 has 17 amino acids. Trimming removed 0 bases at V and 5 bases at J, with 20 bases between. Germline V gives CDR1 SGHRS, CDR2 YFSETQ. The CDR3 bases are TGCGCCAGCAGCTTGGTGGTCGTCGGCAGGGGAGGCGAGACCCAGTACTTC. This gives the protein CASSLVVVGRGGETQYF.

This clonotype was counted only a few times. The genes are TRBV2 and TRBJ2-2, with 9 positions matching TRBD2. The ends lost 5 bases at V and 2 bases at J; junction bases unmatched: 9. The CDR3 spans 17 residues. The germline V gene has CDR1 SNHLY and CDR2 FYNNEI. The CDR3 protein is CASSPLSSGANTGELFF. Here the CDR3 DNA reads TGTGCCAGCAGTCCTCTTTCTAGCGGGGCTAACACCGGGGAGCTGTTTTTT.

The table lists this clonotype with many counts. The chain couples TRBV6-6 to TRBJ2-7; the D gene is possibly TRBD1 (6 bases). The germline V gene encodes CDR1 MNHNY and CDR2 SVGAGI (reference sequence). The length of the CDR3 is 14 residues. V shed 3 bases and J shed 3 bases, with 12 bases lying between them. For the CDR3, the DNA is TGTGCCAGCAGTTATTTCGGACAGTTCTACGAGCAGTACTTC. Its translation: CASSYFGQFYEQYF.

This clonotype was detected many times. The genes are TRBV3-1 and TRBJ1-1; 8 bases are shared with TRBD1. CDR3 length: 14 residues. The ends lost 4 bases at V and 4 bases at J; junction bases unmatched: 5. Germline-derived CDR1 and CDR2 are LGHDT and YNNKEL (reference sequence). The DNA for the CDR3 is TGTGCCAGCAGCCCACAGACAGGGGCCACTGAAGCTTTCTTT. It specifies CASSPQTGATEAFF.